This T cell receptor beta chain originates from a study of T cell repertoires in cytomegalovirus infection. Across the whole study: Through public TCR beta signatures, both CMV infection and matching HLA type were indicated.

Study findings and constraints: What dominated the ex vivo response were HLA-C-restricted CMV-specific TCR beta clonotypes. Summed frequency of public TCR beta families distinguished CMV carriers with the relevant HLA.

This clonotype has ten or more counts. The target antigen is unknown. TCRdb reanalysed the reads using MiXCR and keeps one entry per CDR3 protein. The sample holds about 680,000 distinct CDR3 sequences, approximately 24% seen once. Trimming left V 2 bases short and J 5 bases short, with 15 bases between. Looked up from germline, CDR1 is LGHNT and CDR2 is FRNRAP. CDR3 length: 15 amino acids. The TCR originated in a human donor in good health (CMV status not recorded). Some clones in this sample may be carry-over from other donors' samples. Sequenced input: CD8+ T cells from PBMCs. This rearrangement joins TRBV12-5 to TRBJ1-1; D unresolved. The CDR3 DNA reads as TGTGCTAGTGGTTTGACAGTAGGTGGATTGACTGAAGCTTTCTTT. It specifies CASGLTVGGLTEAFF.